The entry that follows covers one T cell receptor (beta chain) sequence. Ten or more counts support this clonotype. Its antigen is not yet known. It has no much larger one-base neighbor in the sample; base qualities were not kept. Whole blood was used without fractionating the cells, so the repertoire represented all peripheral T cells without sorting. Some ten uninfected healthy donors were sampled as controls, a few of whom were sampled twice approximately 14 weeks apart. For RNA extraction, an approximately 2.7 ml sample of peripheral blood was drawn into Tempus tubes. Residual genomic DNA was removed with the TURBO-DNase kit and globin mRNA was depleted with GLOBINclear. This specimen comes from a study of HIV-infected patients and healthy controls (dated by TCRdb to between 2013 and 2015). A note on the overall study: The study tested whether deep TCR repertoire sequencing of HIV patients' small blood samples could capture immune perturbation and reconstitution. Overall study outcomes, separate from this receptor: MAIT cell alpha-chain CDR3s were found at high frequency in healthy controls but were severely depleted in HIV+ repertoires. Most CMV-associated CDR3s became more frequent during therapy, although their change was not significant, whereas HIV-associated CDR3s showed a significant decrease in frequency. Sequencing depth was restricted by the use of whole blood, which also prevented the dynamics of distinct T-cell subpopulations from being separated. The observed differences in diversity were not explained by the slight differences in age and sex profiles between the study cohorts. Only sixteen HIV-infected individuals were processed, which the authors considered a major limit on how widely the findings apply. In the samples, alpha-beta chain pairing was left undetermined. The apparent post-therapy recovery of the Gini index in HIV-infected patients was not reproduced in size-matched repertoire data. Significantly higher mean Gini indices were seen in HIV-infected repertoires than in controls, possibly reflecting oligoclonality. Differing numbers of distinct sequences in patients and controls hindered comparison, and size-matching assigned excessive weight to rare events in the HIV-infected data. By Jaccard index and by the count of highly shared sequences, healthy controls shared more CDR3s between individuals than HIV+ patients did. Compared with untreated HIV+ repertoires, healthy control repertoires had roughly threefold more distinct CDR3s and higher Shannon diversity. Compared with controls, HIV-infected patients showed significantly different mean usage of eight alpha and eight beta V genes. In the study, no determination of donor HLA types was made.

As encoded in the germline V gene (reference sequence), CDR1 is LGHDT while CDR2 is YNNKEL. The CDR3 contains 15 residues, cysteine and phenylalanine counted. The retained sequence is limited to the CDR3, 45 bases, with the frame set at the first base. V is clipped by 0 bases and J by 4 bases, and the sequence between their germline boundaries is 13 bases long. SuperScript III was used to reverse transcribe 500 ng RNA with primers targeting the alpha and beta constant regions. Separate libraries for the alpha and beta chains were generated through chain-specific third strand synthesis that incorporated multiplexing indices. To avoid primer bias, the protocol used one single primer pair to amplify every rearrangement within a chain, and the protocol also attached molecular barcodes to each cDNA molecule. Purified cDNA was joined by T4 RNA Ligase 1 to a 5' RACE adapter carrying a random hexamer and the SP2 sequencing primer site. The authors primed second strand synthesis from the SP2 site with Phusion polymerase and used slow temperature ramps to favor optimal annealing. Two random hexamer sequences, both added before amplification and joined together, made up the 12-nucleotide barcode of each molecule. A short first PCR added P5 and P7 adapter elements plus a second index, followed by a roughly 25-cycle amplification PCR with P5s and P7 primers. A total of 27 PCR cycles were applied to the libraries, which were quantified on a Qubit, sized on a Bioanalyzer, and diluted to 3 to 4 nM. Sequencing of the normalized libraries was done on an Illumina MiSeq using 2 x 250 paired-end kits. Reverse transcription reactions underwent purification over MinElute columns, with elution into around 9.4 ul Tris-Cl. Adapter ligations ran for about 25 hours at 16 degrees C and were afterwards cleaned with AMPure XP beads at a 1:1 ratio. For the original study's pipeline: A modified Decombinator processed the demultiplexed FASTQ files and output V, J, insert and barcode information. Any sequence that shared a barcode yet differed from the dominant sequence was discarded as an error, and the number of original cDNA molecules was estimated by counting barcodes clustered at Levenshtein distance 3. The R packages ineq, vegan, igraph and RCytoscape were used for downstream analyses, together with IMGT nomenclature and CDR3 definitions. V gene usage was calculated across distinct sequences, with every TCR tallied a single time to avoid skew from clonal expansion. Unique CDR3 amino acid sequences within a donor were connected in similarity networks whenever two sequences differed by a single Levenshtein edit. The authors compiled published HIV-specific CDR3s (around 90 alpha, some 710 beta) and CMV-specific CDR3s (approximately 13 alpha, fewer than 300 beta) and searched for them in the repertoires. Random subsampling to size-matched repertoires showed patients' decreased diversity was not caused by their lower sequence numbers. TCRdb applied fastp at Q25 and MiXCR to the public reads, then kept only in-frame beta chains. Each entry is one CDR3 protein sequence, shown with its most common DNA and genes. The V and J calls, along with clone size, are taken from TCRdb and not from the paper's own processing. The sample includes about 18,000 distinct CDR3 sequences, with 10% to 15% observed a single time. The leading ten clones occupy 11% of the sample.

The chain was built from TRBV3-1 and TRBJ2-7; a tentative D match to TRBD1 spans 5 bases. This receptor was identified in an adult in good health. The sequenced sample consisted of blood. In nucleotide form, the sequence is TGTGCCAGCAGCCAAGAGGGCCTAAAGGGGTACGAGCAGTACTTC. This translates into CASSQEGLKGYEQYF.